This passage covers 17 T cell receptor beta chains from one sample sequenced in a study of PD-1 blockade in classical Hodgkin lymphoma. All patients experienced relapse after autologous stem cell transplantation, and brentuximab vedotin exposure was variable. Generated by immunoSEQ multiplex PCR, the TCRdb table keeps only in-frame clones and is missing some. The table has over 85,000 clones, approximately 80% seen once; the top ten hold about 16%. The material sequenced was peripheral blood mononuclear cells (PBMCs), taken before the second cycle of nivolumab. The source of these receptors is a human donor with classical Hodgkin lymphoma.

The chain couples TRBV5-1 to TRBJ2-5; tentatively, D is TRBD1 or TRBD2 (5 bases each). CDR3 size: 15 residues. Between the trimmed V and J ends, which lost 0 bases and 2 bases, there was a span of 11 bases. From germline, CDR1 is SGHRS and CDR2 YFSETQ. CDR3 bases: TGCGCCAGCAGCTTGGTCGGGACGCAACAAGAGACCCAGTACTTC. Amino acid sequence: CASSLVGTQQETQYF.

There are many counts of this clone. The chain couples TRBV6-1 to TRBJ1-1; no reliable D call. Trimming left V 7 bases short and J 1 base short, with 4 bases between. The CDR3 length is 11 residues. Germline loops: CDR1 MNHNS, CDR2 SASEGT. CDR3: CASTGNTEAFF. DNA for the CDR3: TGTGCCAGCACCGGGAACACTGAAGCTTTCTTT.

The gene calls are TRBV2 and TRBJ2-3; TRBD1 matches 10 bases. This CDR3 comprises 15 residues. CDR1 is SNHLY, CDR2 FYNNEI, per germline. Trimming at V came to 8 bases and at J to 6 bases, leaving 11 bases not matched to a gene. This CDR3 is CASEWDRGEADTQYF. The DNA for the CDR3 is TGTGCCAGCGAATGGGACAGGGGCGAGGCCGATACGCAGTATTTT.

This chain joins TRBV7-2 and TRBJ2-1; TRBD2 matches 11 bases. Germline-derived CDR1 and CDR2 are SGHTA and FQGNSA. V was pared by 6 bases and J by 7 bases, with 8 bases of the junction left unmatched. The CDR3 is 15 residues long. The CDR3 bases are TGTGCCAGCAGTTTGACTAGCGGGATCCCGAATGAGCAGTTCTTC. This translates into CASSLTSGIPNEQFF. The variable domain in full, with the rest retrieved from reference TRBV7-2 and TRBJ2-1, is GAGVSQSPSNKVTEKGKDVELRCDPISGHTALYWYRQSLGQGLEFLIYFQGNSAPDKSGLPSDRFSAERTGGSVSTLTIQRTQQEDSAVYLCASSLTSGIPNEQFFGPGTRLTVL.

This clone appeared a single time. The V gene is TRBV6-5, the J gene TRBJ2-1, with 8 bases aligning to TRBD2. Germline V gene data show CDR1 as MNHEY and CDR2 as SVGAGI. Unmatched junction bases numbered 12, after V lost 6 bases and J lost 8 bases. This CDR3 spans 15 amino acids. The CDR3 is CASRRPGGGSDEQFF. In DNA form, the CDR3 reads TGTGCCAGCAGGCGTCCGGGAGGGGGGAGCGATGAGCAGTTCTTC.

CDR3 bases: TGTGCCAGCCAAGTTCCGGGACAGGGGTCGGATACGCAGTATTTT. This sequence encodes CASQVPGQGSDTQYF. The chain employs TRBV2 and TRBJ2-3; the match to TRBD1 covers 10 bases. The junction had 11 bases not matched to a gene; V was cut back by 8 bases and J by 6 bases. Germline-derived CDR1 and CDR2 are SNHLY and FYNNEI. The CDR3 has 15 residues.

The chain employs TRBV5-4 and TRBJ2-3; D ambiguous. CDR3 length equals 14 residues. V lost 0 bases, J lost 4 bases, and 9 bases lay in between. Germline CDR1 is SGHNT and CDR2 is YYREEE (reference sequence). The CDR3 coding sequence is TGTGCCAGCAGCTTGGCGGTACGACCAGATACGCAGTATTTT. Protein: CASSLAVRPDTQYF.

The chain combines TRBV10-3 with TRBJ2-5, with 13 bases lining up with TRBD2. CDR1 ENHRY and CDR2 SYGVKD come from the germline V gene. The CDR3 spans 15 residues. Trimming at V came to 4 bases and at J to 1 base, leaving 0 bases not matched to a gene. CDR3 DNA sequence: TGTGCCATCAGTGGACTAGCGGGGGGCCAAGAGACCCAGTACTTC. It is translated as CAISGLAGGQETQYF.

This chain uses TRBV4-3 with TRBJ2-7, with 7 bases fitting TRBD1. V shed 1 base, J shed 6 bases, and the junction held 15 bases outside the gene matches. Germline V CDR1 and CDR2: LGHNA, YSLEER. CDR3 size: 17 residues. CDR3 amino acids: CASSQVGSPRQGVEQYF. In nucleotides, the CDR3 is TGCGCCAGCAGCCAAGTAGGTAGCCCTAGACAGGGCGTCGAGCAGTACTTC.

The rearrangement joins TRBV28 to TRBJ1-2; 10 bases agree with TRBD1. Germline V CDR1 and CDR2: MDHEN, SYDVKM. The CDR3 is made up of 15 amino acids. The V gene end was trimmed by 3 bases and the J gene end by 7 bases; junction bases not matched to a gene: 8. CDR3 protein: CASSFQDRGASGYTF. The DNA of the CDR3 is TGTGCCAGCAGTTTTCAGGACAGGGGGGCATCTGGCTACACCTTC.

The genes are TRBV19 and TRBJ2-3, with TRBD2 matching 9 bases. Germline lookup yields CDR1 LNHDA and CDR2 SQIVND (reference sequence). The CDR3 is made up of 15 amino acids. Losses at the gene ends were 4 bases for V and 1 base for J; bases not matched to a gene: 3. The CDR3 region has the DNA TGTGCCAGTAGTAGACTAGCGGATGGCACAGATACGCAGTATTTT. Its translation: CASSRLADGTDTQYF.

This clone came up many times. V usage is TRBV11-2 and J usage is TRBJ2-3; D is unclear. From germline, CDR1 is SGHAT and CDR2 FQNNGV. V was cut by 0 bases and J by 2 bases, with 3 bases left in between. The CDR3 has 13 residues. The CDR3 protein is CASSLEPTDTQYF. The CDR3 bases are TGTGCCAGCAGCTTAGAGCCCACAGATACGCAGTATTTT.

The rearrangement uses TRBV7-2 and TRBJ2-1; a possible D gene is TRBD2 (6 bases). Per the germline V gene, CDR1 is SGHTA and CDR2 is FQGNSA. There are 16 residues in the CDR3. V was trimmed by 5 bases and J by 6 bases, leaving 20 bases between them. The CDR3 coding sequence is TGTGCCAGCAGCCCCGGGACTCCCCTCCTGGGCAATGAGCAGTTCTTC. Translation: CASSPGTPLLGNEQFF.

The rearrangement links TRBV6-6 to TRBJ2-7; the D gene is possibly TRBD1 (6 bases). Germline V lookup: CDR1 MNHNY, CDR2 SVGAGI (reference sequence). This CDR3 contains 13 residues. V was cut by 2 bases and J by 5 bases, with 10 bases left in between. This CDR3 reads CASSYRGINEQYF. The DNA of the CDR3 is TGTGCCAGCAGTTACAGGGGGATCAACGAGCAGTACTTC.

This chain uses TRBV19 with TRBJ2-1; TRBD1 matches 7 bases. Germline V gives CDR1 LNHDA, CDR2 SQIVND (reference sequence). The V and J ends lost 6 bases and 2 bases, in that order; junction bases with no gene match: 10. CDR3 length equals 16 residues. The CDR3 DNA sequence: TGTGCCAGTAGCCTACAGGGGCAGGGGACCTACAATGAGCAGTTCTTC. It specifies CASSLQGQGTYNEQFF.

The genes are TRBV14 and TRBJ1-1; D gene ambiguous. Trimming shortened V by 2 bases and J by 4 bases, and 8 bases separated the two germline ends. Germline V gene data show CDR1 as SGHDN and CDR2 as FVKESK. There are 13 residues in the CDR3. The CDR3: CASSQLRVTEAFF. CDR3 bases: TGTGCCAGCAGCCAACTAAGGGTCACTGAAGCTTTCTTT.

The V and J genes are TRBV5-1 and TRBJ1-2, with TRBD1 as a possible D gene (6 bases). V lost 6 bases, J lost 7 bases, and 19 bases lay in between. The germline CDR1 and CDR2 sequences are SGHRS and YFSETQ. There are 14 residues in the CDR3. The CDR3: CASTSGTGAGGYTF. Here the CDR3 DNA reads TGCGCCAGCACCTCGGGCACGGGGGCGGGTGGCTACACCTTC.